This T cell receptor beta chain came from a study of cytomegalovirus exposure and HLA in healthy donors. The data were produced by immunoSEQ multiplex PCR, yet TCRdb's version contains in-frame clones alone and is incomplete. The sample consists of over 200,000 clones, less than 90% of them appearing once. V lost 5 bases to trimming and J lost 0 bases, with 13 bases between them. The CDR3 consists of 15 residues. CDR1 is SGHTA, CDR2 FQGTGA, per germline. Study-level points and caveats: Specificity for CMV antigens was confirmed in vitro for a few of the CMV-associated chains.

As for this clone: The target antigen is unknown.

From the approximately 120-subject validation cohort, which was separate from the roughly 680-subject first cohort, the donors were drawn. Sequenced sample: PBMCs. This TCR was recovered from a woman younger than 30 in good health and CMV-seronegative. The chain uses TRBV7-3 and TRBJ2-5; D may be TRBD2 (7 bases). The chain's CDR3 is CASSPRGANQETQYF. CDR3 in DNA: TGTGCCAGCAGCCCCCGGGGGGCCAACCAAGAGACCCAGTACTTC.